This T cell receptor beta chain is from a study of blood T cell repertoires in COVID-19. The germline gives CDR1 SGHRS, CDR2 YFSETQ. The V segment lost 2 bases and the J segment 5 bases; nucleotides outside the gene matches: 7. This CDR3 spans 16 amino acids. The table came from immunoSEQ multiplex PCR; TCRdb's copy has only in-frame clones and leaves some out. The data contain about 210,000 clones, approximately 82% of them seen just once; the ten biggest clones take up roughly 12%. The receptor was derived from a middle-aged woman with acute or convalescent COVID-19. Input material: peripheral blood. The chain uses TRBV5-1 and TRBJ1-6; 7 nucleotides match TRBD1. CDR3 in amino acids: CASSFSPDRDNSPLHF. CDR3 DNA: TGCGCCAGCAGCTTCTCCCCCGACAGGGATAATTCACCCCTCCACTTT.